This T cell receptor (beta chain) was retrieved from a study of a mutant IDH1 vaccine in newly diagnosed glioma. Produced via immunoSEQ multiplex PCR; TCRdb's table is partial and in-frame only. The repertoire holds more than 35,000 clones, with 80% to 85% as singletons. From germline, CDR1 is LGHNA and CDR2 YSLEER. The CDR3 is made up of 13 amino acids. V was cut by 0 bases and J by 4 bases, with 6 bases left in between. This clone has only one observation. The target antigen is unknown. As to time point: week 35, safety follow-up. The content of each vaccine dose was 300 ug of mutant IDH1 20-mer peptide, and topical imiquimod accompanied it.

The chain is built from TRBV4-3 and TRBJ1-2; D is unresolved. This receptor was obtained from a woman aged 40 to 49 with glioma. Some clones in this sample may be carry-over from other donors' samples. The material sequenced was PBMCs, taken from a glioma patient whose treatment included an IDH1 peptide vaccine. CDR3 region: CASSQDTAYGYTF. CDR3 DNA sequence: TGCGCCAGCAGCCAAGACACGGCCTATGGCTACACCTTC.